The 25 T cell receptor beta chains listed next were all sequenced from one sample in a study of blood T cell repertoires in COVID-19. The data were produced by immunoSEQ multiplex PCR, yet TCRdb's version contains in-frame clones alone and is incomplete. Here the sample spans about 80,000 clones, over 75% being singletons. The sequenced material came from peripheral blood. The source of these receptors is a middle-aged man with COVID-19, enrolled during active disease.

The V call is TRBV18, the J call TRBJ1-2; D may be TRBD1 (5 bases). Germline V gene data show CDR1 as KGHSH and CDR2 as LQKENI. There are 15 residues in the CDR3. V was shortened by 2 bases and J by 2 bases, with 12 bases between the two germline ends. The CDR3 nucleotides read TGTGCCAGCTCACCAAAGGGGCAGAACAACTATGGCTACACCTTC. This sequence encodes CASSPKGQNNYGYTF.

The chain carries TRBV5-1 and TRBJ2-7; 9 nucleotides agree with TRBD1. CDR1 and CDR2 (germline): SGHRS, YFSETQ. The CDR3 runs to 15 residues. V trimming: 0 bases; J trimming: 4 bases; junction bases outside the gene matches: 5. In DNA, the CDR3 is TGCGCCAGCAGCTTGGCGGGGGACAGGGCATACGAGCAGTACTTC. This encodes CASSLAGDRAYEQYF.

The rearrangement joins TRBV7-9 to TRBJ2-7, with D possibly being TRBD2 (6 bases). Trimming took 3 bases from V and 6 from J, leaving 9 bases between them. CDR1 and CDR2 (germline): SEHNR, FQNEAQ (reference sequence). This CDR3 region has 12 residues. The CDR3 is CASSLEGREQYF. The CDR3 DNA reads TGTGCCAGCAGCTTGGAGGGGCGCGAGCAGTACTTC.

The chain employs TRBV3-1 (or the pseudogene TRBV3-2) and TRBJ1-6; D unclear. The germline V gene has CDR1 LGHDT and CDR2 YNNKEL (reference sequence). The CDR3 is made up of 15 amino acids. Trimming removed 1 base at V and 8 bases at J, with 12 bases between. As DNA, the CDR3 is TGTGCCAGCAGCCAAGCAGGAACAACGTATTCACCCCTCCACTTT. The encoded protein is CASSQAGTTYSPLHF.

The chain is built from TRBV6-6 and TRBJ2-5; TRBD1 is a possible D gene (6 bases). The CDR3 covers 13 residues. Germline V gene sequence: CDR1 MNHNY, CDR2 SVGAGI (reference sequence). The germline V and J ends were trimmed by 6 bases and 5 bases, with 13 bases remaining between them. CDR3 region: CASRRRGMETQYF. CDR3 nucleotide sequence: TGTGCCAGCAGACGAAGGGGGATGGAGACCCAGTACTTC.

This chain uses TRBV9 with TRBJ2-2, with D perhaps matching TRBD2 (5 bases). Germline V gives CDR1 SGDLS, CDR2 YYNGEE. Between the trimmed V and J ends, which lost 2 bases and 5 bases, there was a span of 10 bases. There are 14 residues in the CDR3. The CDR3 protein is CASSVKSGTGELFF. The CDR3 DNA sequence: TGTGCCAGCAGCGTTAAGTCGGGGACCGGGGAGCTGTTTTTT.

This clone was seen only once. V is TRBV18 and J is TRBJ1-1, with D possibly TRBD1 on 5 matching bases. Trimming stripped 5 bases from V and 1 base from J, with 8 bases between. This CDR3 has 13 residues. Germline lookup yields CDR1 KGHSH and CDR2 LQKENI. The CDR3: CASSMTENTEAFF. CDR3 DNA sequence: TGTGCCAGCTCAATGACAGAGAACACTGAAGCTTTCTTT.

The gene calls are TRBV19 and TRBJ1-6; 7 nucleotides line up with TRBD1. This CDR3 is 15 amino acids long. The junction had 6 bases not matched to a gene; V was cut back by 3 bases and J by 7 bases. Germline V lookup: CDR1 LNHDA, CDR2 SQIVND (reference sequence). DNA of the CDR3: TGTGCCAGTAGTATCGACAGGGTTTCGAATTCACCCCTCCACTTT. Amino acids: CASSIDRVSNSPLHF.

The rearrangement uses TRBV27 and TRBJ2-1; tentatively, D is TRBD1 (6 bases). Germline V gene data show CDR1 as MNHEY and CDR2 as SMNVEV (reference sequence). Trimming cost V 5 bases and J 7 bases, with 18 bases left between them. The CDR3 covers 15 residues. In DNA, the CDR3 is TGTGCCAGCAGTAGAAGCAGGGGTTCAATGAATGAGCAGTTCTTC. It is translated as CASSRSRGSMNEQFF.

This chain connects TRBV28 to TRBJ1-3; a weak D match, TRBD1 (6 bases). V lost 3 bases and J lost 2, with 11 bases in between. Per germline, CDR1 MDHEN and CDR2 SYDVKM. CDR3 length: 15 amino acids. The DNA for the CDR3 is TGTGCCAGCAGTTTGGGGGCAGGTCCTGGAAACACCATATATTTT. Translating gives CASSLGAGPGNTIYF.

V usage is TRBV18 and J usage is TRBJ1-6, with 9 nucleotides matching TRBD1. The CDR3 extends over 16 amino acids. V lost 2 bases and J lost 8; bases outside the gene matches: 7. Looked up from germline, CDR1 is KGHSH and CDR2 is LQKENI. CDR3 residues: CASSPTGGTRHSPLHF. The CDR3 bases are TGTGCCAGCTCACCAACAGGGGGCACGAGGCATTCACCCCTCCACTTT.

The chain carries TRBV3-1 (or the pseudogene TRBV3-2) and TRBJ2-5; 9 positions match TRBD2. Germline V gene data show CDR1 as LGHDT and CDR2 as YNNKEL (reference sequence). The junction had 8 bases not matched to a gene; V was cut back by 2 bases and J by 4 bases. The length of the CDR3 is 16 residues. CDR3 residues: CASSQRAGGSGETQYF. Written as DNA, the CDR3 is TGTGCCAGCAGCCAAAGAGCGGGAGGTAGTGGAGAGACCCAGTACTTC.

The chain joins TRBV4-1 to TRBJ2-7; TRBD2 agrees at 7 bases. The germline V gene has CDR1 MGHRA and CDR2 YSYEKL. This CDR3 comprises 14 residues. The J segment lost 5 bases and the V segment lost 4 bases, leaving 8 bases of the junction unmatched. The CDR3 bases are TGCGCCAGCAGCCCCGACCCGAGCGGGGACGAGCAGTACTTC. Residues: CASSPDPSGDEQYF.

The chain joins TRBV7-2 to TRBJ1-1; 8 nucleotides agree with TRBD1. The V gene's germline CDR1 is SGHTA and CDR2 FQGNSA. Losses at the gene ends were 5 bases for V and 4 bases for J; bases not matched to a gene: 9. The CDR3 has 15 amino acids. This CDR3 reads CASSARGPTGTEAFF. CDR3 nucleotide sequence: TGTGCCAGCAGCGCCAGGGGGCCGACGGGCACTGAAGCTTTCTTT.

This chain uses TRBV27 with TRBJ1-1; TRBD1 matches 8 bases. The CDR3 loop spans 16 amino acids. Per the germline V gene, CDR1 is MNHEY and CDR2 is SMNVEV (reference sequence). The trim removed 4 bases at V and 0 bases at J, leaving 7 bases unmatched. CDR3 DNA: TGTGCCAGCAGTTCCGGGACAGGCCCAATGAACACTGAAGCTTTCTTT. Its translation: CASSSGTGPMNTEAFF.

This clone was counted once. The genes are TRBV5-1 and TRBJ2-7; D is possibly TRBD2 (6 bases). V lost 2 bases and J lost 4, with 16 bases in between. Germline lookup yields CDR1 SGHRS and CDR2 YFSETQ. CDR3 length: 15 amino acids. This CDR3 reads CASSFLRGYPYEQYF. CDR3 DNA: TGCGCCAGCAGCTTTTTGCGGGGTTACCCGTACGAGCAGTACTTC.

The chain carries TRBV6-6 and TRBJ2-3, with unresolved D. Per germline, CDR1 MNHNY and CDR2 SVGAGI (reference sequence). The CDR3 loop spans 14 amino acids. The germline V and J ends were trimmed by 7 bases and 2 bases, with 13 bases remaining between them. The DNA of the CDR3 is TGTGCCAGCATCCGGTACCCATCCACAGATACGCAGTATTTT. It translates to CASIRYPSTDTQYF.

The chain recombines TRBV24-1 with TRBJ2-7; 7 nucleotides align to TRBD2. The V gene's germline CDR1 is KGHDR and CDR2 SFDVKD. The junction had 6 bases not matched to a gene; V was cut back by 9 bases and J by 8 bases. The CDR3 runs 11 residues. CDR3 sequence: CATEIGGKQYF. The DNA for the CDR3 is TGTGCCACCGAGATCGGGGGGAAGCAGTACTTC.

This chain links TRBV2 with TRBJ1-1; D perhaps matches TRBD1 (5 bases). The CDR3 loop spans 13 amino acids. V gave up 2 bases and J gave up 7 bases, with 11 bases separating them. Germline V lookup: CDR1 SNHLY, CDR2 FYNNEI. The CDR3 sequence: CASSESPGGEAFF. The CDR3 nucleotides read TGTGCCAGCAGTGAATCCCCGGGGGGTGAAGCTTTCTTT.

This chain uses TRBV9 with TRBJ1-1; D is undetermined. CDR1 and CDR2 (germline): SGDLS, YYNGEE. Trimming took 0 bases from V and 1 from J, leaving 4 bases between them. CDR3 length equals 13 residues. This CDR3 reads CASSVDRNTEAFF. The CDR3, as DNA: TGTGCCAGCAGCGTAGACAGGAACACTGAAGCTTTCTTT.

The gene calls are TRBV19 and TRBJ2-1, with a tentative D call TRBD2 (6 bases). The CDR3 sequence is 14 residues long. Trimming shortened V by 6 bases and J by 4 bases, and 13 bases separated the two germline ends. Per the germline V gene, CDR1 is LNHDA and CDR2 is SQIVND (reference sequence). As DNA, the CDR3 is TGTGCCAGTAGCGGTAGCGGCAGTTACAATGAGCAGTTCTTC. Amino acid sequence: CASSGSGSYNEQFF.

V and J are TRBV30 and TRBJ1-4, with 8 bases identical to TRBD1. The J segment lost 8 bases and the V segment lost 5 bases, leaving 10 bases of the junction unmatched. This CDR3 has 14 residues. CDR1 is GTSNPN, CDR2 SVGIG, per germline (reference sequence). Written as DNA, the CDR3 is TGTGCCTGGGCTCCCAGGGGGCGATTCGAAAAACTGTTTTTT. Translating gives CAWAPRGRFEKLFF.

The chain has TRBV2 and TRBJ2-7; D not certain. V lost 5 bases and J 2 bases, leaving 13 bases between the germline ends. The germline V gene encodes CDR1 SNHLY and CDR2 FYNNEI. This CDR3 spans 14 amino acids. CDR3 in amino acids: CASSSNEIPYEQYF. The DNA for the CDR3 is TGTGCCAGCAGTTCTAACGAGATCCCCTACGAGCAGTACTTC.

V gene TRBV28 combines with J gene TRBJ2-7; possible D gene TRBD2, 5 bases. Trimming shortened V by 8 bases and J by 6 bases, and 14 bases separated the two germline ends. The CDR3 runs 12 residues. Germline assignment: CDR1 MDHEN and CDR2 SYDVKM. CDR3: CASWVGRGEQYF. CDR3 nucleotides: TGTGCCAGCTGGGTGGGGAGAGGCGAGCAGTACTTC.

A few counts support this clone. CDR3 region: CASSAQGPGELFF. The CDR3 DNA is TGTGCCAGCAGCGCACAGGGTCCCGGGGAGCTGTTTTTT. The V and J genes are TRBV5-6 and TRBJ2-2, with D possibly matching TRBD1 (6 bases). The V gene's germline CDR1 is SGHDT and CDR2 YYEEEE. The ends were cut back, 4 bases at V and 6 bases at J, with 10 bases in the middle. The CDR3 contains 13 residues.